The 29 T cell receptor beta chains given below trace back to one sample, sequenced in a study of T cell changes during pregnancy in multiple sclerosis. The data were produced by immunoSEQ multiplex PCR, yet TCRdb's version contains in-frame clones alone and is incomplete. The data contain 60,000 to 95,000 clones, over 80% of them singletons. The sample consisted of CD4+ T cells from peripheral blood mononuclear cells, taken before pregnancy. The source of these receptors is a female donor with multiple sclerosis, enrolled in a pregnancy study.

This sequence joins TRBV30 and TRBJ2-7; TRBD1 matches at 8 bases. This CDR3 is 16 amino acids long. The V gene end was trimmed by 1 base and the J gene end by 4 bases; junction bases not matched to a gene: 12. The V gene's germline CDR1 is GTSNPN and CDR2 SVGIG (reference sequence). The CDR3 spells CAWSGGQATKGYEQYF. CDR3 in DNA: TGTGCCTGGAGTGGGGGACAGGCGACAAAGGGGTACGAGCAGTACTTC.

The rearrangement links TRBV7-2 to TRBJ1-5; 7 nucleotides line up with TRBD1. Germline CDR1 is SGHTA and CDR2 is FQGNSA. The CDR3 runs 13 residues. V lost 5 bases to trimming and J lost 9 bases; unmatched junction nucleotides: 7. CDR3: CASSPDRLGPQHF. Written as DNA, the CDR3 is TGTGCCAGCAGCCCGGACAGGTTAGGGCCCCAGCATTTT.

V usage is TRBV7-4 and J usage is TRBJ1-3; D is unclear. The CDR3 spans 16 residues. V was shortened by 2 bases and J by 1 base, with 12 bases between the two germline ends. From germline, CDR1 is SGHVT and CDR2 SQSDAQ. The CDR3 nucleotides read TGTGCCAGCAGCTTAAGGTGGGCTCCTTCTGGAAACACCATATATTTT. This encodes CASSLRWAPSGNTIYF.

The CDR3 DNA follows: TGTGCCAGCAACGATGACTCAAATGAGCAGTTCTTC. It yields the protein CASNDDSNEQFF. This chain links TRBV5-4 with TRBJ2-1, with D uncertain. This CDR3 spans 12 amino acids. In germline, CDR1 is SGHNT, CDR2 YYREEE (reference sequence). The V and J ends lost 6 bases and 7 bases respectively, with 11 bases between them. The full variable domain, completed using reference TRBV5-4 and TRBJ2-1, is ETGVTQSPTHLIKTRGQQVTLRCSSQSGHNTVSWYQQALGQGPQFIFQYYREEENGRGNFPPRFSGLQFPNYSSELNVNALELDDSALYLCASNDDSNEQFFGPGTRLTVL.

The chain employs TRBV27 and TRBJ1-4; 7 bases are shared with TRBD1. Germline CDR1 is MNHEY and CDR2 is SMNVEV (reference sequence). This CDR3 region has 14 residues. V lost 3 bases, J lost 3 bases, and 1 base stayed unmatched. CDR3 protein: CASSFRGANEKLFF. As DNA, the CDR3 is TGTGCCAGCAGTTTCAGGGGGGCTAATGAAAAACTGTTTTTT.

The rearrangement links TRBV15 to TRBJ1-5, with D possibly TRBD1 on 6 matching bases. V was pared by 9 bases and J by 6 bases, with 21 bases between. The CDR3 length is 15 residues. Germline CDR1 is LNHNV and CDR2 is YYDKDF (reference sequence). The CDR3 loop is CATGWGGRGVQPQHF. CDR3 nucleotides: TGTGCCACAGGGTGGGGGGGGCGCGGGGTTCAGCCCCAGCATTTT.

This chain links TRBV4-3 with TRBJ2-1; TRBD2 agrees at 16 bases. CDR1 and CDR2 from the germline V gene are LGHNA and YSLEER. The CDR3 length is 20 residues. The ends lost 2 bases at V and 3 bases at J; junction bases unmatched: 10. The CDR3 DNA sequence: TGCGCCAGCAGCCAAATACCACCGGGACTAGCGGGGGGGCTCTACAATGAGCAGTTCTTC. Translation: CASSQIPPGLAGGLYNEQFF.

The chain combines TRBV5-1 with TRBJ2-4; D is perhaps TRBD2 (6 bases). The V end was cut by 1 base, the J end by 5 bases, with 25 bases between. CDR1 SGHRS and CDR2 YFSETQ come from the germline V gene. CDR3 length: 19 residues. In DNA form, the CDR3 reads TGCGCCAGCAGCTTGTTAGTCCGGGGGAAACTCTCCGATCAAAACATTCAGTACTTC. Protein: CASSLLVRGKLSDQNIQYF.

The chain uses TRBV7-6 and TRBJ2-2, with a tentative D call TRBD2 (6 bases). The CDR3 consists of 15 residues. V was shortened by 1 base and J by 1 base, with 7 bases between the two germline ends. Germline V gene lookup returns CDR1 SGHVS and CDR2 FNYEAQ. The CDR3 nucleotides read TGTGCCAGCAGCTTAGTTAGCGGGAACACCGGGGAGCTGTTTTTT. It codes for CASSLVSGNTGELFF.

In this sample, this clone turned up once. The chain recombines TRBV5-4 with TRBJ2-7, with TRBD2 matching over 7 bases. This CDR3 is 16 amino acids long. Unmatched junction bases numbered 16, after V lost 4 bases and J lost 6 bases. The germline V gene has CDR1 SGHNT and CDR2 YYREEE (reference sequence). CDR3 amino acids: CASSQQIRDYTGEQYF. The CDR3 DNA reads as TGTGCCAGCAGCCAACAAATCCGGGACTACACGGGCGAGCAGTACTTC.

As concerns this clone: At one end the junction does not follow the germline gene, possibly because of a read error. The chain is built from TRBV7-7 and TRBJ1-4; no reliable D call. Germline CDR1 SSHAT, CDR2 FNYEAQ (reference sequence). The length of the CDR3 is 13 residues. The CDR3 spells CASSRETNEKLFF. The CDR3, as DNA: TGTGCTAGCAGCCGGGAGACTAATGAAAAACTGTTTTTT.

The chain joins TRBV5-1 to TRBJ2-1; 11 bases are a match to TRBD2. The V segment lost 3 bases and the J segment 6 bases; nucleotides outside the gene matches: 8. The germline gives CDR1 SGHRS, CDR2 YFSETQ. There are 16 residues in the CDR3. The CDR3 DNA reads TGCGCCAGCAGCTGGGTAGCGGGAGGGCCGGGCAATGAGCAGTTCTTC. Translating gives CASSWVAGGPGNEQFF.

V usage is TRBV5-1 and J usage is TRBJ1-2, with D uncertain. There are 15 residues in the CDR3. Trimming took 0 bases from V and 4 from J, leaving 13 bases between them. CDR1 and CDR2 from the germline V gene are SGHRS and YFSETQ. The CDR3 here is CASSLDSALTYGYTF. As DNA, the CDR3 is TGCGCCAGCAGCTTGGACAGTGCCCTCACCTATGGCTACACCTTC. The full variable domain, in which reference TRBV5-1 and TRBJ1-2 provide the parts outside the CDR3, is KAGVTQTPRYLIKTRGQQVTLSCSPISGHRSVSWYQQTPGQGLQFLFEYFSETQRNKGNFPGRFSGRQFSNSRSEMNVSTLELGDSALYLCASSLDSALTYGYTFGSGTRLTVV.

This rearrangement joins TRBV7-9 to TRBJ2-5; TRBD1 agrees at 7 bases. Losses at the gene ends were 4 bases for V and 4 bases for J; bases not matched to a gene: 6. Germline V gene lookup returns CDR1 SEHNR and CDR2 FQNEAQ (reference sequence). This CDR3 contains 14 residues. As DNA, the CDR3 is TGTGCCAGCAGCTATACAGGGGATTTAGAGACCCAGTACTTC. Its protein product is CASSYTGDLETQYF.

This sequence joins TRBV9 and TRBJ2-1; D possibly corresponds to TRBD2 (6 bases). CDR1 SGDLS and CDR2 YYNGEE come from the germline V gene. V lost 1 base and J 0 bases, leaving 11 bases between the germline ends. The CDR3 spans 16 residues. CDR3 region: CASSVTSQYSYNEQFF. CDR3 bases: TGTGCCAGCAGCGTAACTAGCCAATACTCCTACAATGAGCAGTTCTTC.

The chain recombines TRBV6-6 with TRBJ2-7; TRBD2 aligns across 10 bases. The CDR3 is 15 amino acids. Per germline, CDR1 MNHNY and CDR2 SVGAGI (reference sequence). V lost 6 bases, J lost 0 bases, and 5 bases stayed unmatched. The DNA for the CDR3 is TGTGCCAGCAGGCAGGGACTAGCGAGCTCCTACGAGCAGTACTTC. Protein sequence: CASRQGLASSYEQYF.

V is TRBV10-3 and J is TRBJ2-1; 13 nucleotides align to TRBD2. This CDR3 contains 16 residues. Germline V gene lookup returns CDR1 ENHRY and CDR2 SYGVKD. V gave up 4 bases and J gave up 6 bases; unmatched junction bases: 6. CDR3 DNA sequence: TGTGCCATCAGTGCCTTCAGACTAGCGGGAGGCAATGAGCAGTTCTTC. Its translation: CAISAFRLAGGNEQFF.

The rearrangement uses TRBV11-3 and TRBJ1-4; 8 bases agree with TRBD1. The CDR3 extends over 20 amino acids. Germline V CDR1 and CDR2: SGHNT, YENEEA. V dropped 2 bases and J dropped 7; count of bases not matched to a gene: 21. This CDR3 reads CASSLPTTFAPDRASEKLFF. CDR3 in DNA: TGTGCCAGCAGCTTACCAACGACTTTCGCACCGGACAGGGCGAGTGAAAAACTGTTTTTT.

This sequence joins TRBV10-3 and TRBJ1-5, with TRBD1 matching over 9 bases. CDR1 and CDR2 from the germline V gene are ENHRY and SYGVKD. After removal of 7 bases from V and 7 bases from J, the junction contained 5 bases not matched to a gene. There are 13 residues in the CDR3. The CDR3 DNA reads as TGTGCCATCACCCCGGGACAGGGACAGCCCCAGCATTTT. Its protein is CAITPGQGQPQHF.

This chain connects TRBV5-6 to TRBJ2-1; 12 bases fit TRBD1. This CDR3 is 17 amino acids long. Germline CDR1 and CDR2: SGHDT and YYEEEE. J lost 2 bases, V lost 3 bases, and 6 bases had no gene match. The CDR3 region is CASSSSRDRGPYNEQFF. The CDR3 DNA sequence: TGTGCCAGCAGCTCGTCCCGGGACAGGGGGCCCTACAATGAGCAGTTCTTC.

CDR3 sequence reads: CASSEPAGVSEQFF. Written as DNA, the CDR3 is TGTGCCAGCAGTGAACCAGCGGGAGTGAGTGAGCAGTTCTTC. The chain couples TRBV6-1 to TRBJ2-1, with 8 bases identical to TRBD2. The CDR3 contains 14 residues. CDR1 is MNHNS, CDR2 SASEGT, per germline. With 2 bases clipped from V and 9 bases from J, the junction kept 6 bases outside the gene matches.

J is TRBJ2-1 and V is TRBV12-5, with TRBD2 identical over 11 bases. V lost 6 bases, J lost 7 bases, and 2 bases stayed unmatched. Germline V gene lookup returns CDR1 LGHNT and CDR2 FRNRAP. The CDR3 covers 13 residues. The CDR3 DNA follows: TGTGCTAGTGGACTAGCGGGAGTAAATGAGCAGTTCTTC. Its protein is CASGLAGVNEQFF.

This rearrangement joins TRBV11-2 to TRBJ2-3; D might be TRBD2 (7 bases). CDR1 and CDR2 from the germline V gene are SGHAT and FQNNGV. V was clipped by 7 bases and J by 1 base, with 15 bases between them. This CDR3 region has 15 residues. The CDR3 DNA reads TGTGCCAGCATAGGGGGGGCCGTGGGCACAGATACGCAGTATTTT. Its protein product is CASIGGAVGTDTQYF.

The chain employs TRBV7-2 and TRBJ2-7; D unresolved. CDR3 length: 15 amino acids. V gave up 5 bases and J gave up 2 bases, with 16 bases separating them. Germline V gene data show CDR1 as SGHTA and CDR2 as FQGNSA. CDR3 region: CASSVGLKQPYEQYF. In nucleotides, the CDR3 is TGTGCCAGCAGCGTAGGGCTCAAACAACCCTACGAGCAGTACTTC.

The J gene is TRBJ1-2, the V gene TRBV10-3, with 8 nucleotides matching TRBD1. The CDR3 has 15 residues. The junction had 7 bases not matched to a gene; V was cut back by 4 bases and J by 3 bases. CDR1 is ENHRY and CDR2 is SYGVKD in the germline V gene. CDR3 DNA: TGTGCCATCAGTGGCCCTGGACAGGGCGACTATGGCTACACCTTC. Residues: CAISGPGQGDYGYTF.

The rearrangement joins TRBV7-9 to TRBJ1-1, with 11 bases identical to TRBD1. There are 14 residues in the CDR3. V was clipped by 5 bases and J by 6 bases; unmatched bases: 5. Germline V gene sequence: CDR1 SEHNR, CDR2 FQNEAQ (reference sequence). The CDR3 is CASSLGQGAPEAFF. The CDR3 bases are TGTGCCAGCAGCCTAGGACAGGGGGCCCCTGAAGCTTTCTTT.

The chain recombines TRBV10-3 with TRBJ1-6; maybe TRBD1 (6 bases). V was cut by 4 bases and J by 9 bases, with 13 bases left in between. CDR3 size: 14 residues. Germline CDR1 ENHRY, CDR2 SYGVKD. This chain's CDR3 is CAISVGGASSPLHF. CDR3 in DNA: TGTGCCATCAGTGTTGGGGGGGCTAGTTCACCCCTCCACTTT.

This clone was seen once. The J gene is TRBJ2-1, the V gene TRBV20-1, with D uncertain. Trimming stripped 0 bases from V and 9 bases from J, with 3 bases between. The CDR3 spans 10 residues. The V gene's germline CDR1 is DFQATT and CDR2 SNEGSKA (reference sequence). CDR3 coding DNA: TGCAGTGCTAGAGACTCTGAGCAGTTCTTC. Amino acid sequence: CSARDSEQFF.

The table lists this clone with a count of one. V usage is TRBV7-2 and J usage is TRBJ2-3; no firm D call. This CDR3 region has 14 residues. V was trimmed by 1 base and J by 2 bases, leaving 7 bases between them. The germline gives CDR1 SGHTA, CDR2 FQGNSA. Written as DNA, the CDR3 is TGTGCCAGCAGCTTAGTCGGAGTCACAGATACGCAGTATTTT. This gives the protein CASSLVGVTDTQYF.